Listed here are 12 T cell receptor beta chains from one sample, sequenced in a study of T-cell reconstitution after alpha-beta-depleted transplantation in children. Preparation of the TCRbeta library used unique molecular identifiers. TCRdb re-called the PCR reads through MiXCR, storing one row per CDR3 protein. The table has about 160,000 distinct CDR3 sequences, over 8.5% seen once. The sample in question was PBMCs, obtained before TCRalphabeta/CD19-depleted stem cell transplant. The receptor source for this set is a boy younger than 10 with acute myeloid leukemia, due to receive a stem cell transplant.

This clonotype came up once. This rearrangement joins TRBV12-3 or TRBV12-4 to TRBJ1-1; D is possibly TRBD1 (5 bases). The CDR3 covers 14 residues. V dropped 5 bases and J dropped 5 bases, with 15 bases sitting between them. For the CDR3, the DNA is TGTGCCAGCAGTCCTAGGTGGGGGGGTACTGAAGCTTTCTTT. Protein sequence: CASSPRWGGTEAFF.

This clonotype was observed at least ten times. The V and J genes are TRBV28 and TRBJ2-3; D may be TRBD1 (6 bases). Germline assignment: CDR1 MDHEN and CDR2 SYDVKM. This CDR3 comprises 19 residues. V was trimmed by 2 bases and J by 6 bases, leaving 27 bases between them. The CDR3 nucleotides read TGTGCCAGCAGTTTAGTCCACCCTTCTGTCAGGGGCGGCGGGGATACGCAGTATTTT. It encodes CASSLVHPSVRGGGDTQYF.

The sample holds many counts of this clonotype. The rearrangement joins TRBV9 to TRBJ2-1; D gene uncertain. Per the germline V gene, CDR1 is SGDLS and CDR2 is YYNGEE. The germline V and J ends were trimmed by 0 bases and 1 base, with 8 bases remaining between them. The length of the CDR3 is 15 residues. CDR3 DNA: TGTGCCAGCAGCGTAGAGGCACCTTCCTACAATGAGCAGTTCTTC. It yields the protein CASSVEAPSYNEQFF.

This clonotype was detected many times. The chain combines TRBV5-1 with TRBJ2-7; D remains unclear. The V end was cut by 1 base, the J end by 6 bases, with 11 bases between. This CDR3 has 13 amino acids. The germline V gene encodes CDR1 SGHRS and CDR2 YFSETQ. CDR3 residues: CASSLTVSGEQYF. The CDR3 bases are TGCGCCAGCAGCTTGACAGTCTCCGGCGAGCAGTACTTC.

This clonotype has at least ten counts. The V and J genes are TRBV29-1 and TRBJ2-1; 11 bases fit TRBD2. CDR3 length equals 16 residues. From germline, CDR1 is SQVTM and CDR2 ANQGSEA. The V segment lost 3 bases and the J segment 4 bases; nucleotides outside the gene matches: 8. The CDR3 protein is CSVDPSGRPHYNEQFF. In DNA, the CDR3 is TGCAGCGTTGACCCTAGCGGGAGGCCGCATTACAATGAGCAGTTCTTC.

This clonotype was counted ten times or more. The genes are TRBV3-1 and TRBJ2-5; tentative D call: TRBD1 (5 bases). The CDR3 sequence is 13 residues long. Germline V CDR1 and CDR2: LGHDT, YNNKEL (reference sequence). V was shortened by 6 bases and J by 0 bases, with 8 bases between the two germline ends. The CDR3 is CASSKGYQETQYF. As DNA, the CDR3 is TGTGCCAGCAGTAAGGGGTACCAAGAGACCCAGTACTTC.

The table lists this clonotype with many counts. The J gene is TRBJ2-5, the V gene TRBV7-9; D perhaps matches TRBD1 (5 bases). V lost 5 bases and J lost 1, with 17 bases in between. CDR1 and CDR2 (germline): SEHNR, FQNEAQ (reference sequence). The length of the CDR3 is 16 residues. The CDR3, as DNA: TGTGCCAGCAGCCCGAGATTAGGGGCAGGCCAAGAGACCCAGTACTTC. The encoded protein is CASSPRLGAGQETQYF. Full variable domain (remainder filled in from reference TRBV7-9 and TRBJ2-5): DTGVSQNPRHKITKRGQNVTFRCDPISEHNRLYWYRQTLGQGPEFLTYFQNEAQLEKSRLLSDRFSAERPKGSFSTLEIQRTEQGDSAMYLCASSPRLGAGQETQYFGPGTRLLVL.

This clonotype was seen repeatedly, ten times or more. The chain uses TRBV5-1 and TRBJ2-1; no clear D gene. The V gene lost 2 bases and the J gene lost 10 bases, with 13 bases spanning the gap. CDR1 and CDR2 from the germline V gene are SGHRS and YFSETQ. CDR3 length equals 13 residues. DNA for the CDR3: TGCGCCAGCAGCTTTAATATCCTCCAGGAGCAGTTCTTC. This sequence encodes CASSFNILQEQFF.

Notes on this clonotype: A much larger clone differs from this one at a single base, so this may be a read error. V gene TRBV9 combines with J gene TRBJ2-1, with 8 bases matching TRBD1. Germline assignment: CDR1 SGDLS and CDR2 YYNGEE. The CDR3 runs 14 residues. The trim removed 3 bases at V and 6 bases at J, leaving 5 bases unmatched. CDR3: CASSGGTGSNEQFF. CDR3 DNA: TGTGCCAGCAGCGGTGGGACAGGAAGCAATGAGCAGTTCTTC.

This clonotype was detected ten times or more. The chain links TRBV20-1 to TRBJ2-2; 10 nucleotides align to TRBD2. In germline, CDR1 is DFQATT, CDR2 SNEGSKA (reference sequence). The V and J ends lost 0 bases and 5 bases, in that order; junction bases with no gene match: 9. This CDR3 spans 17 amino acids. The CDR3 here is CSARDGGPSGGTGELFF. In DNA, the CDR3 is TGCAGTGCTAGAGACGGGGGGCCTAGCGGGGGAACCGGGGAGCTGTTTTTT.

This clonotype was found many times. V usage is TRBV11-2 and J usage is TRBJ1-1; maybe TRBD1 (6 bases). V lost 5 bases, J lost 7 bases, and 11 bases lay in between. Germline CDR1 is SGHAT and CDR2 is FQNNGV. The CDR3 covers 12 residues. The chain's CDR3 is CASSPDRYEAFF. For the CDR3, the DNA is TGTGCCAGCAGCCCCGACAGGTATGAAGCTTTCTTT. Variable domain in full (rest from reference TRBV11-2 and TRBJ1-1): EAGVAQSPRYKIIEKRQSVAFWCNPISGHATLYWYQQILGQGPKLLIQFQNNGVVDDSQLPKDRFSAERLKGVDSTLKIQPAKLEDSAVYLCASSPDRYEAFFGQGTRLTVV.

This chain uses TRBV4-2 with TRBJ2-5, with 7 bases aligning to TRBD2. Germline V gene sequence: CDR1 LGHNA, CDR2 YNFKEQ. The V segment lost 5 bases and the J segment 3 bases; nucleotides outside the gene matches: 6. The CDR3 contains 14 residues. In nucleotides, the CDR3 is TGTGCCAGCAGCGCCCGGACTAGGGAAGAGACCCAGTACTTC. It encodes CASSARTREETQYF.